What follows are 20 T cell receptor beta chains derived from one specimen sequenced in a study of beta chain features in type 1 diabetes. Expressed TCRB transcripts were sequenced because the entire RNA isolate underwent reverse transcription. Here immunoSEQ multiplex PCR was the method, and the copy in TCRdb shows in-frame clones only, minus some. The sample yields around 710,000 clones, roughly an eighth seen once. These receptors have no identified antigens. Study-wide points: TCRB CDR3s from Type 1 diabetes patients were moderately but significantly shorter in all four CD4+ subsets.

The source material was naive CD4+ T cells from blood. These receptors originate from a man aged 30 to 39 with type 1 diabetes.

This clone appeared a few times. The V gene is TRBV6-1, the J gene TRBJ1-2; D gene unclear. CDR1 and CDR2 from the germline V gene are MNHNS and SASEGT. CDR3 length equals 13 residues. V was shortened by 8 bases and J by 8 bases, with 18 bases between the two germline ends. The CDR3 here is CASREGSIRGYTF. CDR3 bases: TGTGCCAGCCGGGAGGGTAGCATCCGGGGCTACACCTTC.

This sequence joins TRBV7-9 and TRBJ2-1, with TRBD1 matching over 9 bases. Germline V gene lookup returns CDR1 SEHNR and CDR2 FQNEAQ (reference sequence). Trimming cost V 4 bases and J 6 bases; bases outside gene matches: 7. The CDR3 extends over 15 amino acids. CDR3 region: CASSSGQGLGNEQFF. The CDR3 coding sequence is TGTGCCAGCAGCTCGGGACAGGGCCTCGGCAATGAGCAGTTCTTC.

The chain has TRBV2 and TRBJ2-5, with 9 bases that match TRBD2. CDR1 SNHLY and CDR2 FYNNEI come from the germline V gene. V dropped 8 bases and J dropped 2; count of bases not matched to a gene: 6. The CDR3 loop spans 14 amino acids. CDR3 sequence: CASRLAGSQETQYF. CDR3 coding DNA: TGTGCCAGCCGGCTAGCGGGGAGTCAAGAGACCCAGTACTTC.

This clone was observed a handful of times. This chain joins TRBV29-1 and TRBJ2-7; no reliable D call. CDR1 and CDR2 from the germline V gene are SQVTM and ANQGSEA. The germline V and J ends were trimmed by 5 bases and 4 bases, with 12 bases remaining between them. The CDR3 length is 12 residues. The CDR3 sequence: CSVRDGMYEQYF. The CDR3 DNA follows: TGCAGCGTTAGAGACGGAATGTACGAGCAGTACTTC.

The chain couples TRBV6-1 to TRBJ2-5; possible D gene TRBD2, 5 bases. The V end was cut by 2 bases, the J end by 4 bases, with 17 bases between. This CDR3 region has 16 residues. Germline V gene data show CDR1 as MNHNS and CDR2 as SASEGT. The CDR3 region has the DNA TGTGCCAGCAGTGAATCGGGAAAGAGGACTTCAGAGACCCAGTACTTC. As protein: CASSESGKRTSETQYF.

This clone was seen more than once but under ten times. In the same sample, other DNA sequences code for this CDR3. The V and J genes are TRBV2 and TRBJ2-1, with 9 bases aligning to TRBD1. Germline V lookup: CDR1 SNHLY, CDR2 FYNNEI. Losses at the gene ends were 6 bases for V and 6 bases for J; bases not matched to a gene: 0. The CDR3 is made up of 12 amino acids. CDR3 sequence: CASRGQGNEQFF. The CDR3 nucleotides are TGTGCCAGCAGGGGACAGGGCAATGAGCAGTTCTTC.

The chain has TRBV28 and TRBJ1-2, with no clear D. Germline CDR1 reads MDHEN; CDR2 reads SYDVKM. CDR3 length: 14 residues. Trimming removed 5 bases from V and 4 bases from J, with 14 bases in between. The CDR3: CASSQADSSYGYTF. CDR3 nucleotide sequence: TGTGCCAGCAGTCAAGCGGACTCGAGCTATGGCTACACCTTC.

The chain recombines TRBV9 with TRBJ2-3, with 8 bases identical to TRBD2. Germline CDR1 is SGDLS and CDR2 is YYNGEE. The CDR3 is 14 amino acids. V lost 4 bases, J lost 1 base, and 2 bases stayed unmatched. Here the CDR3 reads CASSLTSGTDTQYF. In DNA form, the CDR3 reads TGTGCCAGCAGCTTGACTAGCGGCACAGATACGCAGTATTTT.

The gene calls are TRBV25-1 and TRBJ1-3; TRBD1 agrees at 9 bases. J was trimmed by 2 bases and V by 4 bases; bases with no gene match: 0. In germline, CDR1 is MGHDK, CDR2 SYGVNS. The CDR3 consists of 14 residues. CDR3 in DNA: TGTGCCAGCAGTGGACAGGGGGCTGGAAACACCATATATTTT. Its translation is CASSGQGAGNTIYF.

This rearrangement joins TRBV7-2 to TRBJ2-7; D gene uncertain. This CDR3 is built from 13 residues. Germline V CDR1 and CDR2: SGHTA, FQGNSA. Trimming stripped 1 base from V and 0 bases from J, with 4 bases between. The CDR3 loop reads CASSLDLSYEQYF. The CDR3 nucleotides read TGTGCCAGCAGCTTAGATCTCTCCTACGAGCAGTACTTC.

This clone was seen a handful of times. The V call is TRBV12-5, the J call TRBJ2-1, with D tentatively TRBD2 (5 bases). The CDR3 consists of 12 residues. Looked up from germline, CDR1 is LGHNT and CDR2 is FRNRAP. V lost 6 bases and J 10 bases, leaving 13 bases between the germline ends. The CDR3, as DNA: TGTGCTAGTGGCCCCTCCCGGGGAGAGCAGTTCTTC. Translating gives CASGPSRGEQFF.

This clone was picked up a small number of times. The V call is TRBV27, the J call TRBJ1-2; D might be TRBD1 (6 bases). The length of the CDR3 is 14 residues. Looked up from germline, CDR1 is MNHEY and CDR2 is SMNVEV (reference sequence). Trimming took off 0 bases at V and 3 bases at J, with 8 bases between the two ends. The chain's CDR3 is CASSLSTGYYGYTF. The CDR3 nucleotides are TGTGCCAGCAGTTTATCAACAGGGTACTATGGCTACACCTTC.

The chain recombines TRBV27 with TRBJ2-5; D possibly corresponds to TRBD2 (5 bases). The CDR3 extends over 14 amino acids. V was cut by 3 bases and J by 9 bases, with 17 bases left in between. The germline CDR1 and CDR2 sequences are MNHEY and SMNVEV (reference sequence). CDR3 in amino acids: CASSLTTGMRAQYF. For the CDR3, the DNA is TGTGCCAGCAGTTTGACGACCGGCATGAGGGCCCAGTACTTC.

This clone was seen only a few times. The chain recombines TRBV10-3 with TRBJ1-6; D uncertain. V lost 2 bases and J lost 6, with 8 bases in between. The CDR3 has 14 residues. Germline CDR1 and CDR2: ENHRY and SYGVKD. CDR3: CAISEEITNSPLHF. CDR3 nucleotides: TGTGCCATCAGTGAGGAGATTACTAATTCACCCCTCCACTTT.

This clone turned up a few times. J is TRBJ1-2 and V is TRBV19; possibly TRBD1 for D (6 bases). The germline V and J ends were trimmed by 3 bases and 3 bases, with 14 bases remaining between them. The germline gives CDR1 LNHDA, CDR2 SQIVND (reference sequence). The length of the CDR3 is 15 residues. The CDR3 sequence is CASSMQGRAYYGYTF. Written as DNA, the CDR3 is TGTGCCAGTAGTATGCAGGGGCGCGCCTACTATGGCTACACCTTC. Full variable domain (remainder filled in from reference TRBV19 and TRBJ1-2): DGGITQSPKYLFRKEGQNVTLSCEQNLNHDAMYWYRQDPGQGLRLIYYSQIVNDFQKGDIAEGYSVSREKKESFPLTVTSAQKNPTAFYLCASSMQGRAYYGYTFGSGTRLTVV.

Remarks on this clone: Germline and junction disagree at one end, which may indicate a read error. The chain links TRBV28 to TRBJ2-1; no clear D gene. Germline values: CDR1 MDHEN, CDR2 SYDVKM. The CDR3 has 16 amino acids. CDR3 in amino acids: CASSQFMIALGNGQFF. The DNA for the CDR3 is TGTGCCAGCAGTCAGTTTATGATCGCCCTTGGAAATGGGCAGTTCTTC.

This clone showed up just once. The chain links TRBV6-5 to TRBJ2-7; D unclear. Trimming took off 7 bases at V and 0 bases at J, with 13 bases between the two ends. Germline V gives CDR1 MNHEY, CDR2 SVGAGI. The CDR3 loop spans 14 amino acids. CDR3 amino acids: CASTEESRSYEQYF. CDR3 sequence (DNA): TGTGCCAGCACCGAGGAGTCCCGCTCCTACGAGCAGTACTTC.

The chain has TRBV12-5 and TRBJ2-2; D not resolved. V lost 1 base to trimming and J lost 5 bases, with 2 bases between them. This CDR3 region has 12 residues. Looked up from germline, CDR1 is LGHNT and CDR2 is FRNRAP. CDR3 loop: CASGLATGELFF. The CDR3 region has the DNA TGTGCTAGTGGTTTGGCGACCGGGGAGCTGTTTTTT.

This clone was found a few times. The rearrangement uses TRBV5-6 and TRBJ2-3; D is unclear. Trimming pared 0 bases from V and 5 bases from J, leaving 7 bases between. CDR3 length: 13 residues. The germline CDR1 and CDR2 sequences are SGHDT and YYEEEE. CDR3 residues: CASSLVSQDTQYF. The CDR3 DNA is TGTGCCAGCAGCTTGGTGAGTCAAGATACGCAGTATTTT.

This clone appeared a few times. This CDR3 is also generated by other DNA sequences in the sample. The rearrangement links TRBV18 to TRBJ2-5; 8 bases line up with TRBD1. CDR3 length: 14 amino acids. The V gene end was trimmed by 3 bases and the J gene end by 3 bases; junction bases not matched to a gene: 3. Per germline, CDR1 KGHSH and CDR2 LQKENI. CDR3 loop: CASSPGTGEETQYF. For the CDR3, the DNA is TGTGCCAGCTCACCCGGGACAGGTGAAGAGACCCAGTACTTC.